The present TCR beta chain was sequenced within a study of blood T cell repertoires in COVID-19. Study in general: Samples representing acute and convalescent COVID-19 were sourced from the United States, Italy and Spain.

Profiled with immunoSEQ multiplex PCR; TCRdb holds only in-frame clones, not every one. The sample includes 180,000 or so clones, over 80% seen only once; the top ten take around 1.6%. This TCR derives from a woman between 50 and 59 years old with acute or convalescent COVID-19. The sample comprised peripheral blood.

The CDR3 protein is CASSPPGAETQYF. CDR3 nucleotides: TGTGCCAGCAGCCCACCAGGGGCCGAGACCCAGTACTTC. The V call is TRBV11-1, the J call TRBJ2-5, with D possibly TRBD1 on 6 matching bases. Germline CDR1 SGHAT, CDR2 FQDESV (reference sequence). CDR3 length: 13 residues. Trimming stripped 5 bases from V and 5 bases from J, with 12 bases between.